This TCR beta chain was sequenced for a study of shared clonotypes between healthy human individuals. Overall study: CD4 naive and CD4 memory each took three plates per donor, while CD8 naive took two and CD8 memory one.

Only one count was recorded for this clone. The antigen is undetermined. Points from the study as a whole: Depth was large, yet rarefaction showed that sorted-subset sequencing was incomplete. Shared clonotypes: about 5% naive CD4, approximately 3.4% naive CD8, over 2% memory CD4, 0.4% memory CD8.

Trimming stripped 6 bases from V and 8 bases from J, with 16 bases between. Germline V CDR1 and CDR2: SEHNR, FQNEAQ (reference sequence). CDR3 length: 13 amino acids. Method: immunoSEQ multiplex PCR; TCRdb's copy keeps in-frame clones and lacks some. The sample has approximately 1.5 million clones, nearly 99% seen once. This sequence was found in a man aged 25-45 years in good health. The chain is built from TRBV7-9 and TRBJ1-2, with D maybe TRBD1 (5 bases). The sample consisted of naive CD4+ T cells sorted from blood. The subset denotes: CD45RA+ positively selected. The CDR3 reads CASRIASTGGYTF. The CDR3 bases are TGTGCCAGCAGGATAGCGAGTACAGGAGGCTACACCTTC. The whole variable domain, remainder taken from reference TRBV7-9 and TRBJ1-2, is DTGVSQNPRHKITKRGQNVTFRCDPISEHNRLYWYRQTLGQGPEFLTYFQNEAQLEKSRLLSDRFSAERPKGSFSTLEIQRTEQGDSAMYLCASRIASTGGYTFGSGTRLTVV.